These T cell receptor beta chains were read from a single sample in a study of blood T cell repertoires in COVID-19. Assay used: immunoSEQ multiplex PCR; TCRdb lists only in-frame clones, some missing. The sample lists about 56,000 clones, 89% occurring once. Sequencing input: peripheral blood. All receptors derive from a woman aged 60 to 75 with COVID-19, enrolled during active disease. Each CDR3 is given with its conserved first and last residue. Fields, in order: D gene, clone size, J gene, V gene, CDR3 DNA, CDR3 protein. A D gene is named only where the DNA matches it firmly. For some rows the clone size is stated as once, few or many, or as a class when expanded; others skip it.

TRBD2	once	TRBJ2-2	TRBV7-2	TGTGCCAGCAGCTTAAGGGCGGGGGGTTACACCGGGGAGCTGTTTTTT	CASSLRAGGYTGELFF
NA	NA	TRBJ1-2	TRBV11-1	TGTGCCAGCAGCGGAGTGGGTTTACCGTATGGCTACACCTTC	CASSGVGLPYGYTF
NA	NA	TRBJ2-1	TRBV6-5	TGTGCCAGCAGTTACGAGGGACAAGAGGATGAGCAGTTCTTC	CASSYEGQEDEQFF
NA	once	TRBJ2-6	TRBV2	TGTGCCAGCACCATAGGACAGTCTTTCGGGGCCAACGTCCTGACTTTC	CASTIGQSFGANVLTF
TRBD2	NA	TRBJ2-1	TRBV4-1	TGCGCCAGCAGCGGACGGACTAGCGGTCGGGGTGATGAGCAGTTCTTC	CASSGRTSGRGDEQFF
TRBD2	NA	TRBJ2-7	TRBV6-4	TGTGCCACTTTTAGCGGGGACTCCTACGAGCAGTACTTC	CATFSGDSYEQYF
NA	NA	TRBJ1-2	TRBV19	TGTGCCAGTAGTGGTTCGGGAAACCCCTATGGCTACACCTTC	CASSGSGNPYGYTF
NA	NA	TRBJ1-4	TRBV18	TGTGCCAGCTCACCACGCAACGGGGATTGGGGTAATGAAAAACTGTTTTTT	CASSPRNGDWGNEKLFF
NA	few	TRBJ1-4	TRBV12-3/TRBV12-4	TGTGCCAGCAGTTGGAGTTCGGAAAAACTGTTTTTT	CASSWSSEKLFF
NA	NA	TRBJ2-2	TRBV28	TGTGCCAGCAGTGCCGCGGGGTCCAGGCTGTTTTTT	CASSAAGSRLFF
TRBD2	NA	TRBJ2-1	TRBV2	TGTGCCACCCGACTAGCGGGGCACGACAATGAGCAGTTCTTC	CATRLAGHDNEQFF
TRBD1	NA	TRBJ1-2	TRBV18	TGTGCCAGCTCACCACCCAACCTGACAGGGGGCGATGGCTACACCTTC	CASSPPNLTGGDGYTF
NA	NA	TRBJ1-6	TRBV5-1	TGCGCCACTAGCCCCGGGAGGGAGAATTCACCCCTCCACTTT	CATSPGRENSPLHF
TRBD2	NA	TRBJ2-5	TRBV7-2	TGTGCCAGCAGCTTACGCGGGGGGCCAGAGACCCAGTACTTC	CASSLRGGPETQYF
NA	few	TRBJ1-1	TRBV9	TGTGCCAGCAGCGTAGGGACAAGGCCTGAAGCTTTCTTT	CASSVGTRPEAFF
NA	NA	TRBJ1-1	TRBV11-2	TGTGCCAGCAGCTTAGTTCGGTTCTTCGCTGAAGCTTTCTTT	CASSLVRFFAEAFF
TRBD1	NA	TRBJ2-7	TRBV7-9	TGTGCCAGCAGCTCGGGACAGCGACTAATAGACGAGCAGTACTTC	CASSSGQRLIDEQYF
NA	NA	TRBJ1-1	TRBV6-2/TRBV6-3	TGTGCCAGCAGTCAAGGGAGGGCTGAAGCTTTCTTT	CASSQGRAEAFF
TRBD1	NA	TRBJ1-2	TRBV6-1	TGTGCCAGCAGTGAAAGACAGGGGTTGGATGGCTACACCTTC	CASSERQGLDGYTF
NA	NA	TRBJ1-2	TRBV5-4	TGTGCCAGCAGCTTGGCCGGAGGTGGTGACTATGGCTACACCTTC	CASSLAGGGDYGYTF
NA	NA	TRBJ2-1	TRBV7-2	TGTGCCAGCAGCGGAGGCAATGAGCAGTTCTTC	CASSGGNEQFF
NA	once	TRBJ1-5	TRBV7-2	TGTGCCAGCAGCAACAACCCACAGGGATCAGGGCAGCCCCAGCATTTT	CASSNNPQGSGQPQHF
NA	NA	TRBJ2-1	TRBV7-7	TGTGCCAGCAGCCGGATACGGAGCTCCTACAATGAGCAGTTCTTC	CASSRIRSSYNEQFF
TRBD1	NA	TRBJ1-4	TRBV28	TGTGCCAGCAGCACAGGGGCAACTAATGAAAAACTGTTTTTT	CASSTGATNEKLFF
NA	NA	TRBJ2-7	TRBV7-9	TGTGCCAGCAGCTCGGACAGCGCCTACGAGCAGTACTTC	CASSSDSAYEQYF
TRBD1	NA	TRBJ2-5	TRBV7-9	TGTGCCAGCAGCTTAGGAGGCAGGGGGTTACAAGAGACCCAGTACTTC	CASSLGGRGLQETQYF
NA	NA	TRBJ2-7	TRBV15	TGTGCCACCAGCAGAGATCCCCCGGGAGGGGGCCGCGAGCAGTACTTC	CATSRDPPGGGREQYF
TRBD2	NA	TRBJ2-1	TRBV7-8	TGTGCCAGCAGCTTTCAGGCGGGGGTCCACAATGAGCAGTTCTTC	CASSFQAGVHNEQFF
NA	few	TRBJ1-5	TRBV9	TGTGCCAGCAGCGGCACGGGTAATCAGCCCCAGCATTTT	CASSGTGNQPQHF
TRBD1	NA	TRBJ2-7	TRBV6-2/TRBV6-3	TGTGCCAGCAGTTACTCTAGGACGACAGGGGACCCAAAAACTATCTACGAGCAGTACTTC	CASSYSRTTGDPKTIYEQYF
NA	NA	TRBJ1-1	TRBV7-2	TGTGCCAGCAGCTTAGAGAGGGAGACTGAAGCTTTCTTT	CASSLERETEAFF
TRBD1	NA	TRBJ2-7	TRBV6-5	TGTGCCAGCAGTTACGGGACAGGGGGATACGAGCAGTACTTC	CASSYGTGGYEQYF
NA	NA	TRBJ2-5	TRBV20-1	TGCAGTGCTAGTTGGTCGGGAGTTGGGACCCAGTACTTC	CSASWSGVGTQYF
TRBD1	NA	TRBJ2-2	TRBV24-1	TGTGCCACCAGTGAGCACACGACAGGGATTCAGACCGGGGAGCTGTTTTTT	CATSEHTTGIQTGELFF
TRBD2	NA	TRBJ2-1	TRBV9	TGTGCCAGCAGCACCGCGGGGGTCTCCTACAATGAGCAGTTCTTC	CASSTAGVSYNEQFF
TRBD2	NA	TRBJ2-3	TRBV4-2	TGTGCCAGCAGCCAAGATAGGCTAGCGGGGGGGAATACGCAGTATTTT	CASSQDRLAGGNTQYF
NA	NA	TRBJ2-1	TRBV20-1	TGCAGTGCTAGTTCTGCCTACAATGAGCAGTTCTTC	CSASSAYNEQFF